This T cell receptor beta chain was obtained from a study of long-term antiretroviral therapy in people with HIV. Study-level findings and limits: Controls had broader CDR3 length ranges than HIV repertoires did.

Survey-level immunoSEQ v3.0 assays were run. TCRdb's copy holds only in-frame clones and misses some; the assay was immunoSEQ multiplex PCR. The repertoire holds about 22,000 clones, with 85% to 90% as singletons. As concerns this clone: Its cognate antigen is unknown.

Germline V gives CDR1 SGHDT, CDR2 YYEEEE. The CDR3 has 11 amino acids. V was clipped by 1 base and J by 6 bases, with 3 bases between them. The material sequenced was unsorted PBMCs, taken 1.3 years after starting antiretroviral therapy. The chain carries TRBV5-6 and TRBJ2-3, with D hard to call. The source of this sequence is a man between 60 and 70 years old with HIV. The CDR3 here is CASSLRDTQYF. The CDR3, as DNA: TGTGCCAGCAGCTTGAGGGATACGCAGTATTTT. Full variable domain (rest looked up from reference TRBV5-6 and TRBJ2-3): DAGVTQSPTHLIKTRGQQVTLRCSPKSGHDTVSWYQQALGQGPQFIFQYYEEEERQRGNFPDRFSGHQFPNYSSELNVNALLLGDSALYLCASSLRDTQYFGPGTRLTVL.